This TCR beta chain was obtained from a study of STAT5B mutations in CD4+ large granular lymphocyte leukemia. With 6 bases removed from V and 1 base from J, the gap between germline ends came to 4 bases. Germline assignment: CDR1 MDHEN and CDR2 SYDVKM. The CDR3 has 12 amino acids. In the case of this clone: Its antigen is not known.

Using immunoSEQ multiplex PCR, the repertoire was profiled, and TCRdb retains in-frame clones only, with some absent. Of about 29,000 clones listed, around 72% are singletons. Study-wide results and limits: Patient CD4-sorted repertoires stayed more clonal than healthy ones after leukemic-clone removal.

This chain connects TRBV28 to TRBJ1-3; D is undetermined. The receptor was derived from a human donor in good health. The sequenced sample consisted of CD4+ T cells from blood buffy coats. The CDR3 protein is CASRKSGNTIYF. CDR3 coding DNA: TGTGCCAGCAGGAAATCTGGAAACACCATATATTTT.